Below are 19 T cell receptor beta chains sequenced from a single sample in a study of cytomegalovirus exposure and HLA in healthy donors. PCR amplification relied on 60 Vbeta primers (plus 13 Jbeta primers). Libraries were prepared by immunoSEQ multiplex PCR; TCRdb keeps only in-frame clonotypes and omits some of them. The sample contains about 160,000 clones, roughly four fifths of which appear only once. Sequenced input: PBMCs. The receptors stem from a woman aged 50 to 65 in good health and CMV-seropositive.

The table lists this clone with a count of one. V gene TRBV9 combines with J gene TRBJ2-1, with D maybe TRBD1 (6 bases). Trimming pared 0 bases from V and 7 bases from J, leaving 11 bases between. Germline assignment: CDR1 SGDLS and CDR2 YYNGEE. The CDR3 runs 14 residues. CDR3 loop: CASSVGRGDNEQFF. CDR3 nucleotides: TGTGCCAGCAGCGTAGGCAGGGGCGATAATGAGCAGTTCTTC.

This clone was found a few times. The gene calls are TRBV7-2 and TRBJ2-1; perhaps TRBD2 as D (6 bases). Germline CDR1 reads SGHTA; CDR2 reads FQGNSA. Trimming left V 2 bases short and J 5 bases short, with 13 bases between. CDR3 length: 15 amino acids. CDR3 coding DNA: TGTGCCAGCAGCTTATCGGGGGACCCCGACAATGAGCAGTTCTTC. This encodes CASSLSGDPDNEQFF.

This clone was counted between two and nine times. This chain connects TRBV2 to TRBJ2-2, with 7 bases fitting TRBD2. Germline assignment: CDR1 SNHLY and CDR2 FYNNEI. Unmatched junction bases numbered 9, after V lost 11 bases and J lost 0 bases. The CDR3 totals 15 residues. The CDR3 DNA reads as TGTGCCTCTTCTTCTGCGGGGGCGAACACCGGGGAGCTGTTTTTT. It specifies CASSSAGANTGELFF.

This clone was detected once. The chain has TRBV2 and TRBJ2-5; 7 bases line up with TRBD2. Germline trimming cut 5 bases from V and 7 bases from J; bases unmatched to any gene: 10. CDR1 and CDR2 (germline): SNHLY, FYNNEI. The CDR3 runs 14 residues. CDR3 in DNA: TGTGCCAGCAGTTCCGGGAGGCTAGACGGGACCCAGTACTTC. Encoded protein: CASSSGRLDGTQYF. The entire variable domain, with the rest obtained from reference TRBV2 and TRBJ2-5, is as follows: EPEVTQTPSHQVTQMGQEVILRCVPISNHLYFYWYRQILGQKVEFLVSFYNNEISEKSEIFDDQFSVERPDGSNFTLKIRSTKLEDSAMYFCASSSGRLDGTQYFGPGTRLLVL.

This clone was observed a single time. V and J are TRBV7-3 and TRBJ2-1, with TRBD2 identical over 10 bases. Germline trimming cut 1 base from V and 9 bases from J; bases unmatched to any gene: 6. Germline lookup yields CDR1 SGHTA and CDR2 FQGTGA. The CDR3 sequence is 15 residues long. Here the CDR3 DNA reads TGTGCCAGCAGCTTAAGGAGCGGGGGGGCGGGTGAGCAGTTCTTC. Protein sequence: CASSLRSGGAGEQFF. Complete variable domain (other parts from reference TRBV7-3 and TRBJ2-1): GAGVSQTPSNKVTEKGKYVELRCDPISGHTALYWYRQSLGQGPEFLIYFQGTGAADDSGLPNDRFFAVRPEGSVSTLKIQRTERGDSAVYLCASSLRSGGAGEQFFGPGTRLTVL.

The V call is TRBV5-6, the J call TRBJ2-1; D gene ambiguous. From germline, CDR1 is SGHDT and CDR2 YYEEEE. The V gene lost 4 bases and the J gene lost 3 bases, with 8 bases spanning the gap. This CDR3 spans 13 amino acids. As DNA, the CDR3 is TGTGCCAGCAGCCCCACTCGCTACAATGAGCAGTTCTTC. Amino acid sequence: CASSPTRYNEQFF. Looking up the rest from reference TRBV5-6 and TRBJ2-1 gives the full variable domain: DAGVTQSPTHLIKTRGQQVTLRCSPKSGHDTVSWYQQALGQGPQFIFQYYEEEERQRGNFPDRFSGHQFPNYSSELNVNALLLGDSALYLCASSPTRYNEQFFGPGTRLTVL.

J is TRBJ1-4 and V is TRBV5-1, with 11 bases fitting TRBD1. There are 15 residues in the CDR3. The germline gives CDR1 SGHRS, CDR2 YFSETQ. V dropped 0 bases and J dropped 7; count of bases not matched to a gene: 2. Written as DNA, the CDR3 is TGCGCCAGCAGCTTGGTTGGACAGGGGGCTGAAAAACTGTTTTTT. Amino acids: CASSLVGQGAEKLFF.

This chain's CDR3 is CASSESGEAFF. CDR3 in DNA: TGTGCCAGCAGTGAATCAGGTGAAGCTTTCTTT. The chain combines TRBV2 with TRBJ1-1; unclear D gene. Germline CDR1 and CDR2: SNHLY and FYNNEI. V was pared by 2 bases and J by 7 bases, with 5 bases between. The CDR3 contains 11 residues.

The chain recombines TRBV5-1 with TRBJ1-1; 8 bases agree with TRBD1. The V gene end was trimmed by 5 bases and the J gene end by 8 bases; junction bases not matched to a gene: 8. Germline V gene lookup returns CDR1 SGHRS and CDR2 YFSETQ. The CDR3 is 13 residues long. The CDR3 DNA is TGCGCCAGCAGTTTTCAGGGGGCGAAAGAAGCTTTCTTT. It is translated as CASSFQGAKEAFF.

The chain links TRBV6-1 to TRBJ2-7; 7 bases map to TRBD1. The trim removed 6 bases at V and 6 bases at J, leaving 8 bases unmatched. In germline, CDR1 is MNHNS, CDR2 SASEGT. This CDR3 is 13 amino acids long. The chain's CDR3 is CASRDRWIREQYF. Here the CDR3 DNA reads TGTGCCAGCAGGGACAGGTGGATTCGCGAGCAGTACTTC.

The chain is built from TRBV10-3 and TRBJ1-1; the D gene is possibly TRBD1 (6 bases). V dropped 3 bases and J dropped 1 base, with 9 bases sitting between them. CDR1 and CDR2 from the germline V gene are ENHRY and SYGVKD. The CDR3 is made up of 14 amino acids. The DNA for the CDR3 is TGTGCCATCAGTGAACTGGGGGCGAACACTGAAGCTTTCTTT. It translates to CAISELGANTEAFF.

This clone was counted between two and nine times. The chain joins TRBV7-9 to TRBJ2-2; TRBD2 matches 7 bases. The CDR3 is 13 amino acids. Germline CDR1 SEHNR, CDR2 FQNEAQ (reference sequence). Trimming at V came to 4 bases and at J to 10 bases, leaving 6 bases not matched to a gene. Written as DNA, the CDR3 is TGTGCCAGCAGCTCGGGGGGTCTAACGGAGCTGTTTTTT. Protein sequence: CASSSGGLTELFF.

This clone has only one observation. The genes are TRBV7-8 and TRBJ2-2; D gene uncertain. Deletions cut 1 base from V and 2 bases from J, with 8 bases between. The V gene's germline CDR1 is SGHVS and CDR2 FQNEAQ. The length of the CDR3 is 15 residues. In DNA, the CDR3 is TGTGCCAGCAGCTTAGTCTGGCCAAACACCGGGGAGCTGTTTTTT. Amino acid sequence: CASSLVWPNTGELFF.

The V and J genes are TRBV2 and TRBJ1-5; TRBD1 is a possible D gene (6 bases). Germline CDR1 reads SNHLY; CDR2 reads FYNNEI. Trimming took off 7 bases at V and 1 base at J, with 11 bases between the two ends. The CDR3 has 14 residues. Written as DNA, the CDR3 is TGTGCCAGCACAGCAGGGACAAGCAATCAGCCCCAGCATTTT. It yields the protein CASTAGTSNQPQHF.

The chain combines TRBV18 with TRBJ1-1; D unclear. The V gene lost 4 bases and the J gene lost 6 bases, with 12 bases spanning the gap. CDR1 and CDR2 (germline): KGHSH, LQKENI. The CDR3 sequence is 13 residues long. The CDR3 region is CASSLYYDAEAFF. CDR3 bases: TGTGCCAGCTCACTCTATTACGATGCTGAAGCTTTCTTT.

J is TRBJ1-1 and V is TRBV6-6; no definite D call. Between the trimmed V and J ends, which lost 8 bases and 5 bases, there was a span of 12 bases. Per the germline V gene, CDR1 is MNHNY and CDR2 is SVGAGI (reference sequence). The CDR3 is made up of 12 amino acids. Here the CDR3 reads CASSVAGTEAFF. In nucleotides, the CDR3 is TGTGCCAGCTCCGTTGCGGGGACTGAAGCTTTCTTT.

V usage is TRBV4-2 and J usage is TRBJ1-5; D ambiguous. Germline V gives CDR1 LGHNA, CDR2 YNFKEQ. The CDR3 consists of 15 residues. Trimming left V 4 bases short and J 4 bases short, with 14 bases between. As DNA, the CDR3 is TGTGCCAGCAGCCCCTCCCGACCGGGAAATCAGCCCCAGCATTTT. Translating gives CASSPSRPGNQPQHF.

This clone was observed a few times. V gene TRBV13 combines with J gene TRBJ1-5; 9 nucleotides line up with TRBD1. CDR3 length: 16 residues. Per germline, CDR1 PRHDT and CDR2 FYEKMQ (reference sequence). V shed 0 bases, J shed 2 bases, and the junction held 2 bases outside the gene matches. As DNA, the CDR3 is TGTGCCAGCAGCTTAGGGGGACAGGGAGGCAATCAGCCCCAGCATTTT. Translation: CASSLGGQGGNQPQHF.

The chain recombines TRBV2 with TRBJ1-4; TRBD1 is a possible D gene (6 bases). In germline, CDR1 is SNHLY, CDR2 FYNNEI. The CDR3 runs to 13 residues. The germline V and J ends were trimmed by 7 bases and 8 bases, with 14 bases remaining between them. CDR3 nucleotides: TGTGCCAGCATTAAAATCAGGGGCGAAAAACTGTTTTTT. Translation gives CASIKIRGEKLFF. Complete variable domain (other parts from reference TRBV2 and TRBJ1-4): EPEVTQTPSHQVTQMGQEVILRCVPISNHLYFYWYRQILGQKVEFLVSFYNNEISEKSEIFDDQFSVERPDGSNFTLKIRSTKLEDSAMYFCASIKIRGEKLFFGSGTQLSVL.